This T cell receptor beta chain was captured by sequencing in a study of identical twins. This clonotype was observed at least ten times. Its antigen is not identified. MiXCR, applied by TCRdb to the 5' RACE reads, yields one record per CDR3 protein. In the table there are around 550,000 distinct CDR3 sequences, roughly 15% of which are singletons. Overall study findings and caveats: Where beta out-of-frame sequences were concerned, excess twin sharing was weaker. The models systematically underestimated how much out-of-frame TCR alpha was shared in monozygotic twins. Out-of-frame alpha sequences shared by twins showed excess low generation probability. Fewer insertions characterized abundant cord blood beta clonotypes, whereas memory repertoires showed none.

These records were also assigned to another study, of yellow fever vaccine responses in identical twins.

Sequences were obtained from CD4+ T cells sorted from blood. This sequence originates from a woman aged 18 to 35 in good health.

CDR3 loop: CASSLVRGSGRDQPQHF. The CDR3 nucleotides are TGTGCCAGCAGTTTAGTGCGTGGGTCAGGGAGGGATCAGCCCCAGCATTTT. The V gene is TRBV28, the J gene TRBJ1-5, with D perhaps matching TRBD1 (5 bases). The CDR3 contains 17 residues. CDR1 and CDR2 (germline): MDHEN, SYDVKM. Trimming took 2 bases from V and 5 from J, leaving 19 bases between them.